The 30 T cell receptor beta chains below all came from one sample that was sequenced in a study of human T cells and chemical hapten exposure. One entry per CDR3 protein results from TCRdb running MiXCR on the RACE reads. This sample has 95,000 to 150,000 distinct CDR3 sequences, with roughly 10% found just once. The time point denotes: patch test 3, about 24 weeks after DPC sensitization. Noted treatment: therapeutic diphenylcyclopropenone sensitization with weekly scalp DPC. Specimen: whole blood, collected in connection with sensitization to the hapten diphenylcyclopropenone (DPC). The receptor source for this set is a woman between 50 and 59 years old with alopecia areata. Some clones in this sample may be carry-over from other donors' samples.

This clonotype occurred a few times. The chain recombines TRBV6-2 or TRBV6-3 with TRBJ2-1; 10 positions match TRBD2. The CDR3 is 19 residues long. The V gene end was trimmed by 2 bases and the J gene end by 7 bases; junction bases not matched to a gene: 17. Germline lookup yields CDR1 MNHEY and CDR2 SVGEGT. The CDR3 sequence is CASSYPLRSGRALGNEQFF. In DNA form, the CDR3 reads TGTGCCAGCAGTTACCCCCTTAGGAGCGGGAGGGCCCTCGGTAATGAGCAGTTCTTC.

The chain carries TRBV30 and TRBJ1-3, with D unresolved. The CDR3 is 13 amino acids. Germline V gives CDR1 GTSNPN, CDR2 SVGIG (reference sequence). The V gene lost 0 bases and the J gene lost 1 base, with 4 bases spanning the gap. This CDR3 reads CAWSVQSGNTIYF. CDR3 nucleotide sequence: TGTGCCTGGAGTGTGCAGTCTGGAAACACCATATATTTT.

This clonotype was seen a handful of times. The V and J genes are TRBV6-1 and TRBJ1-1; 8 positions agree with TRBD1. Germline V CDR1 and CDR2: MNHNS, SASEGT. J gave up 0 bases and V 4 bases, and 7 bases lay outside the gene matches. CDR3 length: 16 amino acids. The CDR3 DNA sequence: TGTGCCAGCAGTGGAGGGACAGGCCTTATGAACACTGAAGCTTTCTTT. It codes for CASSGGTGLMNTEAFF.

This clonotype has at least ten counts. The chain uses TRBV3-1 and TRBJ1-6; D is uncertain. Trimming left V 4 bases short and J 10 bases short, with 14 bases between. This CDR3 is 14 amino acids long. The germline V gene has CDR1 LGHDT and CDR2 YNNKEL (reference sequence). As DNA, the CDR3 is TGTGCCAGCAGCCCTCAAGCAAGGCCCTCACCCCTCCACTTT. Amino acids: CASSPQARPSPLHF.

The CDR3 here is CASSFVPGSSGRTEQFF. In nucleotides, the CDR3 is TGTGCCAGCAGTTTCGTTCCGGGGTCTAGCGGCCGGACTGAGCAGTTCTTC. This rearrangement joins TRBV12-3 or TRBV12-4 to TRBJ2-1; 7 positions agree with TRBD2. The CDR3 spans 17 residues. The trim removed 3 bases at V and 9 bases at J, leaving 17 bases unmatched.

This clonotype was recorded many times. The chain uses TRBV12-3 or TRBV12-4 and TRBJ1-1; possibly TRBD1 for D (6 bases). There are 15 residues in the CDR3. Trimming cost V 2 bases and J 0 bases, with 10 bases left between them. The CDR3 spells CASSLRQGLNTEAFF. CDR3 DNA sequence: TGTGCCAGCAGTTTAAGGCAGGGGTTGAACACTGAAGCTTTCTTT.

This clonotype came up many times. This chain joins TRBV2 and TRBJ1-2, with TRBD1 matching 10 bases. CDR3 length: 14 residues. The V and J ends lost 6 bases and 5 bases, in that order; junction bases with no gene match: 6. CDR1 SNHLY and CDR2 FYNNEI come from the germline V gene. CDR3 bases: TGTGCCAGCAGCAGGACAGGGGGAGAATATGGCTACACCTTC. Amino acid sequence: CASSRTGGEYGYTF. The variable domain in full, with the rest retrieved from reference TRBV2 and TRBJ1-2, is EPEVTQTPSHQVTQMGQEVILRCVPISNHLYFYWYRQILGQKVEFLVSFYNNEISEKSEIFDDQFSVERPDGSNFTLKIRSTKLEDSAMYFCASSRTGGEYGYTFGSGTRLTVV.

This clonotype has a handful of counts. Sequence at one end of the junction differs from germline and may be a read error. The chain employs TRBV7-2 and TRBJ2-3; 8 bases are shared with TRBD1. CDR1 is SGHTA and CDR2 is FQGNSA in the germline V gene. The length of the CDR3 is 15 residues. The CDR3 DNA sequence: TGTGCCAGCATCTTAAACAGGGGGAGCACAGATACGCAGTATTTT. Translation gives CASILNRGSTDTQYF.

The chain combines TRBV10-3 with TRBJ2-7; TRBD1 matches at 7 bases. Unmatched junction bases numbered 10, after V lost 5 bases and J lost 6 bases. Germline CDR1 ENHRY, CDR2 SYGVKD. There are 14 residues in the CDR3. Here the CDR3 DNA reads TGTGCCATCAGTATTAGACAGGGCGTCTCCGAGCAGTACTTC. It codes for CAISIRQGVSEQYF.

The rearrangement joins TRBV29-1 to TRBJ2-3; 9 bases match TRBD2. This CDR3 comprises 16 residues. Germline V gene data show CDR1 as SQVTM and CDR2 as ANQGSEA. The J segment lost 1 base and the V segment lost 7 bases, leaving 12 bases of the junction unmatched. CDR3 in amino acids: CSGSGLADRGTDTQYF. The CDR3 coding sequence is TGCAGCGGGTCGGGACTAGCCGATCGAGGCACAGATACGCAGTATTTT.

This clonotype was detected many times. The chain carries TRBV6-5 and TRBJ2-7; the D call may be TRBD1 or TRBD2 (5 bases each). The CDR3 has 13 amino acids. Germline V lookup: CDR1 MNHEY, CDR2 SVGAGI. V was pared by 7 bases and J by 2 bases, with 12 bases between. The CDR3 loop reads CASKGTATYEQYF. Written as DNA, the CDR3 is TGTGCCAGCAAGGGGACGGCAACCTACGAGCAGTACTTC.

There are a few counts of this clonotype. The rearrangement uses TRBV27 and TRBJ1-2; 10 bases line up with TRBD1. V was clipped by 4 bases and J by 7 bases; unmatched bases: 6. This CDR3 region has 14 residues. CDR1 is MNHEY, CDR2 SMNVEV, per germline (reference sequence). CDR3 amino acids: CASSSDRGRSGYTF. The CDR3 coding sequence is TGTGCCAGCAGTTCTGACAGGGGGCGAAGTGGCTACACCTTC.

This chain uses TRBV29-1 with TRBJ2-7; TRBD2 agrees at 8 bases. The V and J ends lost 4 bases and 2 bases, in that order; junction bases with no gene match: 7. The CDR3 sequence is 14 residues long. CDR1 is SQVTM, CDR2 ANQGSEA, per germline. CDR3 sequence reads: CSVGDGRAAYEQYF. The DNA for the CDR3 is TGCAGCGTTGGAGACGGGAGGGCCGCCTACGAGCAGTACTTC.

In its sample, this clonotype was seen a few times. The chain has TRBV20-1 and TRBJ2-1; no firm D call. The V and J ends lost 6 bases and 0 bases respectively, with 12 bases between them. CDR1 and CDR2 (germline): DFQATT, SNEGSKA (reference sequence). This CDR3 comprises 14 residues. The CDR3 sequence is CSAPPLSSYNEQFF. The DNA of the CDR3 is TGCAGTGCCCCCCCCCTTAGCTCCTACAATGAGCAGTTCTTC.

The chain is built from TRBV7-8 and TRBJ2-5, with 9 nucleotides matching TRBD2. Unmatched junction bases numbered 14, after V lost 9 bases and J lost 6 bases. This CDR3 has 15 amino acids. The germline gives CDR1 SGHVS, CDR2 FQNEAQ. The CDR3 region is CASTAGGLASQTQYF. For the CDR3, the DNA is TGTGCCAGTACGGCGGGGGGACTAGCATCACAGACCCAGTACTTC.

The J gene is TRBJ2-3, the V gene TRBV7-2; perhaps TRBD2 as D (5 bases). Germline-derived CDR1 and CDR2 are SGHTA and FQGNSA. CDR3 length: 13 residues. Trimming stripped 5 bases from V and 1 base from J, with 7 bases between. CDR3 in amino acids: CASSAGGTDTQYF. As DNA, the CDR3 is TGTGCCAGCAGCGCCGGGGGCACAGATACGCAGTATTTT.

This clonotype was counted a few times. The chain employs TRBV6-5 and TRBJ1-2; 10 bases fit TRBD1. The CDR3 runs 15 residues. Germline CDR1 reads MNHEY; CDR2 reads SVGAGI. J was trimmed by 3 bases and V by 3 bases; bases with no gene match: 4. The CDR3: CASSYSTGGHYGYTF. In nucleotides, the CDR3 is TGTGCCAGCAGTTATTCGACAGGGGGCCACTATGGCTACACCTTC.

This clonotype was picked up many times. The J gene is TRBJ2-5, the V gene TRBV11-2, with 8 bases lining up with TRBD1. The CDR3 contains 14 residues. The germline V gene encodes CDR1 SGHAT and CDR2 FQNNGV. Trimming removed 5 bases from V and 5 bases from J; junction bases left unmatched: 7. The CDR3 loop reads CASSPGGVRETQYF. In DNA, the CDR3 is TGTGCCAGCAGCCCAGGGGGCGTGAGGGAGACCCAGTACTTC.

This clonotype has a handful of counts. This rearrangement joins TRBV29-1 to TRBJ1-1, with D maybe TRBD1 (6 bases). V was pared by 2 bases and J by 5 bases, with 15 bases between. The germline gives CDR1 SQVTM, CDR2 ANQGSEA. The CDR3 covers 14 residues. CDR3 nucleotide sequence: TGCAGCGTTGAATTTACGGGTCAGGGGACTGAAGCTTTCTTT. It encodes CSVEFTGQGTEAFF.

This clonotype was counted many times. The chain employs TRBV20-1 and TRBJ1-1; TRBD1 might be the D (6 bases). The CDR3 is 12 residues long. CDR1 is DFQATT, CDR2 SNEGSKA, per germline (reference sequence). Trimming stripped 0 bases from V and 8 bases from J, with 10 bases between. CDR3 in amino acids: CSARDRGREAFF. DNA for the CDR3: TGCAGTGCTAGAGATAGGGGGAGGGAAGCTTTCTTT.

The chain joins TRBV24-1 to TRBJ1-1; D gene uncertain. Looked up from germline, CDR1 is KGHDR and CDR2 is SFDVKD. The CDR3 consists of 13 residues. V lost 7 bases and J lost 5, with 13 bases in between. CDR3 coding DNA: TGTGCCACCAGCAGCCAAATTGGGACTGAAGCTTTCTTT. Its protein product is CATSSQIGTEAFF.

This clonotype showed up just a few times. This rearrangement joins TRBV12-3 or TRBV12-4 to TRBJ2-1; the D gene is possibly TRBD2 (5 bases). Between the trimmed V and J ends, which lost 4 bases and 2 bases, there was a span of 6 bases. This CDR3 has 13 residues. The CDR3 coding sequence is TGTGCCAGCAGTTACGGGACCTACAATGAGCAGTTCTTC. It is translated as CASSYGTYNEQFF.

V usage is TRBV12-3 or TRBV12-4 and J usage is TRBJ1-2, with unresolved D. V was pared by 7 bases and J by 8 bases, with 14 bases between. This CDR3 has 12 residues. CDR3 sequence reads: CASTPGPWGYTF. The DNA of the CDR3 is TGTGCCAGCACCCCTGGGCCCTGGGGCTACACCTTC.

This chain uses TRBV29-1 with TRBJ1-1; D ambiguous. The CDR3 spans 14 residues. Trimming took off 4 bases at V and 0 bases at J, with 12 bases between the two ends. Germline V lookup: CDR1 SQVTM, CDR2 ANQGSEA. This chain's CDR3 is CSVAPHGMNTEAFF. The CDR3 coding sequence is TGCAGCGTTGCCCCCCACGGTATGAACACTGAAGCTTTCTTT.

The sample holds many counts of this clonotype. The chain uses TRBV20-1 and TRBJ2-5; TRBD2 agrees at 8 bases. V shed 8 bases and J 2 bases; nucleotides not matched to a gene: 13. Per germline, CDR1 DFQATT and CDR2 SNEGSKA (reference sequence). The CDR3 is 15 residues long. The CDR3 sequence is CSTLKQSGRQETQYF. CDR3 in DNA: TGCAGTACCTTGAAGCAGAGCGGGAGACAAGAGACCCAGTACTTC.

There are a few counts of this clonotype. The rearrangement joins TRBV6-2 or TRBV6-3 to TRBJ1-5; TRBD1 matches 12 bases. This CDR3 has 15 amino acids. In germline, CDR1 is MNHEY, CDR2 SVGEGT. Trimming at V came to 5 bases and at J to 5 bases, leaving 4 bases not matched to a gene. This CDR3 is CASSEGQGAHQPQHF. Here the CDR3 DNA reads TGTGCCAGCAGTGAGGGACAGGGGGCCCATCAGCCCCAGCATTTT.

The chain has TRBV23-1 and TRBJ2-7, with 11 bases matching TRBD1. TRBV23-1 is identified as an open reading frame with a role that is uncertain. The CDR3 contains 16 residues. With 2 bases clipped from V and 7 bases from J, the junction kept 10 bases outside the gene matches. CDR3 sequence (DNA): TGCGCCAGCAGTCAAAACTTTAAGGACAGGGGGCGAGAGCAGTACTTC. Its protein product is CASSQNFKDRGREQYF.

The gene calls are TRBV6-1 and TRBJ1-1; a weak D match, TRBD1 (6 bases). Germline loops: CDR1 MNHNS, CDR2 SASEGT. Trimming removed 7 bases from V and 0 bases from J, with 12 bases in between. This CDR3 contains 14 residues. The DNA for the CDR3 is TGTGCCAGCACCTGGGGGCGAATGAACACTGAAGCTTTCTTT. Its translation: CASTWGRMNTEAFF.

The gene calls are TRBV7-9 and TRBJ1-1; no reliable D call. The CDR3 runs 14 residues. Germline V gene lookup returns CDR1 SEHNR and CDR2 FQNEAQ (reference sequence). V lost 2 bases and J lost 4, with 11 bases in between. The CDR3 DNA sequence: TGTGCCAGCAGCTTATTAGCGAGTGCCACTGAAGCTTTCTTT. Translating it yields CASSLLASATEAFF.

The chain has TRBV29-1 and TRBJ2-7; D remains ambiguous. CDR3 length: 15 amino acids. Trimming pared 4 bases from V and 6 bases from J, leaving 22 bases between. CDR1 is SQVTM and CDR2 is ANQGSEA in the germline V gene. The CDR3, as DNA: TGCAGCGTTGTAGGTAGCCCCGATGCGGTCGGCGAGCAGTACTTC. This gives the protein CSVVGSPDAVGEQYF.